This T cell receptor (beta chain) derives from a study of blood T cell repertoires in COVID-19. The wider study: Nucleic acid was either cDNA or gDNA, and it came from T cells, B-cell-depleted T cells, or PBMCs.

Profiling relied on immunoSEQ multiplex PCR, and the TCRdb table lists in-frame clones only, not all of them. The sample carries roughly 300,000 clones, roughly 84% recorded once. The CDR3 has 11 residues. V lost 6 bases and J 1 base, leaving 6 bases between the germline ends. CDR1 and CDR2 from the germline V gene are DFQATT and SNEGSKA (reference sequence). Seattle's cohort entered during active infection and was followed longitudinally. Sequencing input: peripheral blood. This clonotype was sampled from a human donor with COVID-19, enrolled during active disease. The donor label of this sample is uncertain. V gene TRBV20-1 combines with J gene TRBJ2-5; D is ambiguous. The CDR3 is CSAPVQETQYF. In DNA form, the CDR3 reads TGCAGTGCCCCCGTCCAAGAGACCCAGTACTTC.